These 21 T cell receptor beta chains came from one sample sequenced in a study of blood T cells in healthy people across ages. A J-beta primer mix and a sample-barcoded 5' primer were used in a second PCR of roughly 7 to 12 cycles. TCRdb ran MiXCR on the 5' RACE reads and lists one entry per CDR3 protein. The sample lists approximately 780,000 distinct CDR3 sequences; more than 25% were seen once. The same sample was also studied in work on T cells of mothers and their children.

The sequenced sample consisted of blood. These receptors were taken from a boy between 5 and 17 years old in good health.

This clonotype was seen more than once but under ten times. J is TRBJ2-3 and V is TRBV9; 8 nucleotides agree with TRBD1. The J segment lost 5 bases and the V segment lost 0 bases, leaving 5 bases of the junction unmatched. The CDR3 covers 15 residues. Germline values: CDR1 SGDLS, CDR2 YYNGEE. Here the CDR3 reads CASSVAAGTGDTQYF. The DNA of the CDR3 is TGTGCCAGCAGCGTAGCGGCAGGGACAGGAGATACGCAGTATTTT.

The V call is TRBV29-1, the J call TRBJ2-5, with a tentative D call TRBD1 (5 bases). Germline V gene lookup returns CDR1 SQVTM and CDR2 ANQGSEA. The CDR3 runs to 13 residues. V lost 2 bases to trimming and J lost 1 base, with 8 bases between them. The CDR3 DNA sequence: TGCAGCGTTGAATTGGGGCCCCAAGAGACCCAGTACTTC. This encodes CSVELGPQETQYF.

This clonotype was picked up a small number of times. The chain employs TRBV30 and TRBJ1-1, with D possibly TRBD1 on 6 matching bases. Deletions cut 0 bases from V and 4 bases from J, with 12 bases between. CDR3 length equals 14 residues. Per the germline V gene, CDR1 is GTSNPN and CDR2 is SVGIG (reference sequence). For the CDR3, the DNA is TGTGCCTGGAGTGTAGGGGGACGGGGCACTGAAGCTTTCTTT. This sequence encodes CAWSVGGRGTEAFF.

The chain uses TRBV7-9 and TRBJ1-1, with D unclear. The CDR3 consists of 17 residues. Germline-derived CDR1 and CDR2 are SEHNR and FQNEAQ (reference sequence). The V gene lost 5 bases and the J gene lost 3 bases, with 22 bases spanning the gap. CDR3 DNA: TGTGCCAGCAGCCCCTCCGGGAGATGGAATCCGGACACTGAAGCTTTCTTT. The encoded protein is CASSPSGRWNPDTEAFF.

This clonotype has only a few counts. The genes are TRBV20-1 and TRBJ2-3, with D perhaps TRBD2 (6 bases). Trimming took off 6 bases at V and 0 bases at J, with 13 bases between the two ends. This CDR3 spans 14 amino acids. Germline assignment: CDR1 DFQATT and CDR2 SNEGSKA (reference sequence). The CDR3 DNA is TGCAGTGCGGAAACCGGGAGTAGCACAGATACGCAGTATTTT. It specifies CSAETGSSTDTQYF.

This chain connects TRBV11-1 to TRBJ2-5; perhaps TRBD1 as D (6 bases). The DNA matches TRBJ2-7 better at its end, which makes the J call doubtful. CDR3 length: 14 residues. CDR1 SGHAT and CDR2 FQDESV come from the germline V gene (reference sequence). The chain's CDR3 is CASSSAGDPYEQYF. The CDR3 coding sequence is TGTGCCAGCAGTTCCGCAGGGGACCCCTACGAGCAGTACTTC.

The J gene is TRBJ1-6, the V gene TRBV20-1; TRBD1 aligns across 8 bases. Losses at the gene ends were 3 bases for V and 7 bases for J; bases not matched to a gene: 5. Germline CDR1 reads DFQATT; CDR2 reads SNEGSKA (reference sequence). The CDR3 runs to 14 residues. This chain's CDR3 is CSARVTGVNSPLHF. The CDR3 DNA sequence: TGCAGTGCTAGGGTGACAGGGGTCAATTCACCCCTCCACTTT.

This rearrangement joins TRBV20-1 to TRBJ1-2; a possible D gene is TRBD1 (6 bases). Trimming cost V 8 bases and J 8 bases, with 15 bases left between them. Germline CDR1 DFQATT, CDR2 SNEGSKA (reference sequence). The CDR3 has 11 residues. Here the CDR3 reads CSPGQLTGYTF. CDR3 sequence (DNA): TGCAGTCCCGGACAGTTGACAGGCTACACCTTC.

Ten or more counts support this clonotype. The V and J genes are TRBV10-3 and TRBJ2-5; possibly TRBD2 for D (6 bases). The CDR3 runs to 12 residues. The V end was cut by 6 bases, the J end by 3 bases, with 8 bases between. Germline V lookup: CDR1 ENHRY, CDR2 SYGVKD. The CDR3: CAIRGLEETQYF. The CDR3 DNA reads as TGTGCCATCAGGGGACTTGAAGAGACCCAGTACTTC.

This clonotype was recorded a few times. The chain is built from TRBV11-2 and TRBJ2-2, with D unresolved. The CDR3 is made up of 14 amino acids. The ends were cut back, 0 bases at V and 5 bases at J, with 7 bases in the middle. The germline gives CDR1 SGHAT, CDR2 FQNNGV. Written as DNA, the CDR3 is TGTGCCAGCAGCTTAGATCGGAGAACCGGGGAGCTGTTTTTT. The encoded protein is CASSLDRRTGELFF.

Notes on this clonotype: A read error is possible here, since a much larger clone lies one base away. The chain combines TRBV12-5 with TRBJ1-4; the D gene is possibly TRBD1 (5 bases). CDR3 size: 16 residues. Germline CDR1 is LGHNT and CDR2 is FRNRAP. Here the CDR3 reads CASGLVSGRTNERLFF. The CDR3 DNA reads TGTGCTAGTGGTTTGGTCTCAGGGAGGACTAATGAAAGACTGTTTTTT.

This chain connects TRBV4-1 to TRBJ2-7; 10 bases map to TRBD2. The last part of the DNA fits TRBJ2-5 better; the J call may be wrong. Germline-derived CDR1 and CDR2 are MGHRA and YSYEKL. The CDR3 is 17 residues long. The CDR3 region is CASSPEGSGGAMKTQYF. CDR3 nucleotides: TGCGCCAGCAGCCCCGAGGGCAGCGGGGGGGCCATGAAGACCCAGTACTTC.

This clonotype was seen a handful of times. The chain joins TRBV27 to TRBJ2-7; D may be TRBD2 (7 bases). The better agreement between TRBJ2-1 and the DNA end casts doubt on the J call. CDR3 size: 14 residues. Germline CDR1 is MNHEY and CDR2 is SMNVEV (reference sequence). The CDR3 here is CASSLSTGGYEQFF. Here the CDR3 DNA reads TGTGCCAGCAGTTTAAGTACGGGGGGCTATGAGCAGTTCTTC.

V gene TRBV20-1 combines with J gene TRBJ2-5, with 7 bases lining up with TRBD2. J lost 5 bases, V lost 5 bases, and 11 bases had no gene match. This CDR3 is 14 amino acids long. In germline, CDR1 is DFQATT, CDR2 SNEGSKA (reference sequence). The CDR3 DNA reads TGCAGTGCTCCCCGGACTAGTCGGACGGAGACCCAGTACTTC. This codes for CSAPRTSRTETQYF.

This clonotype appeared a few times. The CDR3 region has the DNA TGTGCCAGCAGCCGCAACAGGGGGGGAGAGACCCAGTACTTC. Amino acids: CASSRNRGGETQYF. The J gene is TRBJ2-4, the V gene TRBV6-5; D might be TRBD1 (8 bases). The end of the DNA is better explained by TRBJ2-5, so the J call may be wrong. CDR3 size: 14 residues. Germline CDR1 and CDR2: MNHEY and SVGAGI.

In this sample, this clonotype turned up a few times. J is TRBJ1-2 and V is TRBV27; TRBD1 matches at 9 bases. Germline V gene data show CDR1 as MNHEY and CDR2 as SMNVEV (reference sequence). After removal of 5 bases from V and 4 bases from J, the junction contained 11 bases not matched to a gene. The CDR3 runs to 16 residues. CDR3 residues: CASSPHQGQGTYGYTF. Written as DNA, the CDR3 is TGTGCCAGCAGTCCCCACCAAGGACAGGGGACCTATGGCTACACCTTC.

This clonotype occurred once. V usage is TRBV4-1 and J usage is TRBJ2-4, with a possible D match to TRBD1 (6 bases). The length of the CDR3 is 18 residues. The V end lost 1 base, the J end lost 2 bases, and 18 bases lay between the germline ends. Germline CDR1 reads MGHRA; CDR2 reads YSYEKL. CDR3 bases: TGCGCCAGCAGCCAAGCGGCCATAGGTACAGGGTCCAAAAACATTCAGTACTTC. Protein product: CASSQAAIGTGSKNIQYF.

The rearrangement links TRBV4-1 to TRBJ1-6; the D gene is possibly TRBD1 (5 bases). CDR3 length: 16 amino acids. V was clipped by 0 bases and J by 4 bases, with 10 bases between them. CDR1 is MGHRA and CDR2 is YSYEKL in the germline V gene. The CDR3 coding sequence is TGCGCCAGCAGCCAAGAGATGGCAGGGTATAATTCACCCCTCCACTTT. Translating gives CASSQEMAGYNSPLHF.

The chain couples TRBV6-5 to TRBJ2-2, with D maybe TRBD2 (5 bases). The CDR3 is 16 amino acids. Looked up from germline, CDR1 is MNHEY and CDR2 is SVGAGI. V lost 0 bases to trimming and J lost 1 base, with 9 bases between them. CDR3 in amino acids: CASSYSIAGNTGELFF. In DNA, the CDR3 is TGTGCCAGCAGTTACTCGATCGCGGGGAACACCGGGGAGCTGTTTTTT.

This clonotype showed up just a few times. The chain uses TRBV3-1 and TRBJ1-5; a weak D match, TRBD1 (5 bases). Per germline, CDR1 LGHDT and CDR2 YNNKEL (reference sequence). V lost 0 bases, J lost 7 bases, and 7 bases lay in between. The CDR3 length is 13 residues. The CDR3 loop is CASSQDRQQPQHF. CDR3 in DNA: TGTGCCAGCAGCCAAGATAGACAGCAGCCCCAGCATTTT.

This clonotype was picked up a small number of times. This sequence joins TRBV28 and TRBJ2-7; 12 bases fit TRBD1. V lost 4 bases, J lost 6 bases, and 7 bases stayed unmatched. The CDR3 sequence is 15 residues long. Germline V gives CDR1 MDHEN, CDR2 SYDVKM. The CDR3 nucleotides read TGTGCCAGCAGTTCTACCGGGACAGGGGGCTCCGAGCAGTACTTC. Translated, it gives CASSSTGTGGSEQYF.